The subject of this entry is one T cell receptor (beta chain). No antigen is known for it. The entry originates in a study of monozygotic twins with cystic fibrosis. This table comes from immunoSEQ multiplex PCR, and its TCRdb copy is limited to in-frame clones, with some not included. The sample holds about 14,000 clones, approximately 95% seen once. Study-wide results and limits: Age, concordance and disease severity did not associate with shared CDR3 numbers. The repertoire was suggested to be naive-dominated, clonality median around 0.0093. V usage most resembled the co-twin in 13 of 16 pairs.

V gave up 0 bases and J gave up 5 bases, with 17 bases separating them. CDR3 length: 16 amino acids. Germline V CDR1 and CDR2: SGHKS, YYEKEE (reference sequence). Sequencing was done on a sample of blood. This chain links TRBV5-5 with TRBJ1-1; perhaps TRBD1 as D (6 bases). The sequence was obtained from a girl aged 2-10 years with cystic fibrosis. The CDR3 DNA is TGTGCCAGCAGCTTGGCCCGGGGCCCGAGGGGGACTGAAGCTTTCTTT. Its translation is CASSLARGPRGTEAFF.